Sample share makes the clone carrying this TCR beta chain medium-sized (0.01 to 0.1%). Its antigen is currently unknown. One entry per CDR3 protein results from TCRdb running MiXCR on the 5' RACE reads. The sample has 15,000 to 20,000 distinct CDR3 sequences, about 20% seen once. The CDR3 loop spans 15 amino acids. V was trimmed by 6 bases and J by 5 bases, leaving 19 bases between them. Germline V gives CDR1 MNHNY, CDR2 SVGAGI (reference sequence). These data belong to a study of spatial heterogeneity in lung cancer. General study results and limits: Relative to follow-up, resection was when ubiquitous expanded tumor TCRs appeared more in blood.

Documented time point: blood at routine non-recurrence follow-up after resection. In each case, whole RNA from tumor, nontumor lung or frozen PBMC was sequenced unsorted. The J gene is TRBJ2-5, the V gene TRBV6-6; D possibly corresponds to TRBD2 (7 bases). The TCR originated in a male donor with early-stage non-small cell lung cancer. The sample in question was PBMCs, obtained at follow-up. The DNA of the CDR3 is TGTGCCAGCAGCCCTCTTGGGGGGGCTGGGGAGACCCAGTACTTC. It codes for CASSPLGGAGETQYF.